The 21 T cell receptor beta chains given below trace back to one sample, sequenced in a study of cytomegalovirus exposure and HLA in healthy donors. Researchers ran the PCR with 60 Vbeta and 13 Jbeta primers. Clones were read by immunoSEQ multiplex PCR, and TCRdb kept only the in-frame ones, dropping some. The sample has 150,000 or so clones, roughly 70% seen once. Material: PBMCs. These receptors came from a male donor in good health and CMV-seronegative.

This chain links TRBV11-1 with TRBJ1-5; D perhaps matches TRBD1 (6 bases). From germline, CDR1 is SGHAT and CDR2 FQDESV (reference sequence). The CDR3 sequence is 13 residues long. V shed 0 bases and J shed 7 bases, with 7 bases lying between them. In DNA, the CDR3 is TGTGCCAGCAGCTTAGCGCAGGGGCAGCCCCAGCATTTT. Protein sequence: CASSLAQGQPQHF. Drawing the rest from reference TRBV11-1 and TRBJ1-5, the complete variable domain is EAEVAQSPRYKITEKSQAVAFWCDPISGHATLYWYRQILGQGPELLVQFQDESVVDDSQLPKDRFSAERLKGVDSTLKIQPAELGDSAMYLCASSLAQGQPQHFGDGTRLSIL.

This chain joins TRBV27 and TRBJ2-1; TRBD2 aligns across 8 bases. The V gene's germline CDR1 is MNHEY and CDR2 SMNVEV (reference sequence). This CDR3 has 15 amino acids. V shed 5 bases and J 2 bases; nucleotides not matched to a gene: 5. The CDR3 nucleotides are TGTGCCAGCAGTAACGGAGCGGGGGCCTACAATGAGCAGTTCTTC. Translation: CASSNGAGAYNEQFF.

The chain links TRBV6-1 to TRBJ2-2; 10 bases are a match to TRBD1. The germline V gene encodes CDR1 MNHNS and CDR2 SASEGT. The CDR3 extends over 17 amino acids. Trimming cost V 4 bases and J 0 bases; bases outside gene matches: 5. CDR3 sequence reads: CASSATGTGANTGELFF. The CDR3, as DNA: TGTGCCAGCAGTGCAACTGGGACAGGGGCGAACACCGGGGAGCTGTTTTTT.

This rearrangement joins TRBV30 to TRBJ1-1, with 9 nucleotides matching TRBD1. The V segment lost 4 bases and the J segment 1 base; nucleotides outside the gene matches: 1. The CDR3 extends over 13 amino acids. Looked up from germline, CDR1 is GTSNPN and CDR2 is SVGIG (reference sequence). CDR3 DNA: TGTGCCTGGAACAGGGGGCAGAACACTGAAGCTTTCTTT. Its translation is CAWNRGQNTEAFF.

The chain uses TRBV19 and TRBJ1-1; the D gene is possibly TRBD1 (5 bases). CDR1 is LNHDA and CDR2 is SQIVND in the germline V gene (reference sequence). This CDR3 is built from 13 residues. Trimming cost V 6 bases and J 4 bases, with 12 bases left between them. In nucleotides, the CDR3 is TGTGCCAGTAGGGTCGGGGGAGCCACTGAAGCTTTCTTT. Translating gives CASRVGGATEAFF. Supplemented by reference TRBV19 and TRBJ1-1, the full variable domain reads DGGITQSPKYLFRKEGQNVTLSCEQNLNHDAMYWYRQDPGQGLRLIYYSQIVNDFQKGDIAEGYSVSREKKESFPLTVTSAQKNPTAFYLCASRVGGATEAFFGQGTRLTVV.

J is TRBJ2-1 and V is TRBV6-5; D unclear. The ends were cut back, 0 bases at V and 3 bases at J, with 9 bases in the middle. The CDR3 sequence is 15 residues long. Germline V CDR1 and CDR2: MNHEY, SVGAGI. CDR3: CASSYSQELYNEQFF. The CDR3 DNA sequence: TGTGCCAGCAGTTACTCCCAGGAACTCTACAATGAGCAGTTCTTC.

The rearrangement uses TRBV5-1 and TRBJ1-1; D remains ambiguous. Germline V gives CDR1 SGHRS, CDR2 YFSETQ. V lost 5 bases to trimming and J lost 5 bases, with 16 bases between them. The CDR3 covers 14 residues. CDR3 coding DNA: TGCGCCAGCAGTACCGGGAATATGGAAACTGAAGCTTTCTTT. Translated, it gives CASSTGNMETEAFF.

The J gene is TRBJ1-3, the V gene TRBV7-3; 8 nucleotides line up with TRBD1. Germline V gene sequence: CDR1 SGHTA, CDR2 FQGTGA. This CDR3 comprises 14 residues. V lost 3 bases to trimming and J lost 2 bases; unmatched junction nucleotides: 0. This CDR3 reads CASSLTGAGNTIYF. CDR3 nucleotides: TGTGCCAGCAGCTTGACAGGGGCTGGAAACACCATATATTTT.

V gene TRBV6-5 combines with J gene TRBJ2-3; unclear D gene. The V gene's germline CDR1 is MNHEY and CDR2 SVGAGI. The CDR3 loop spans 15 amino acids. With 4 bases removed from V and 1 base from J, the gap between germline ends came to 12 bases. The CDR3 sequence: CASSFQVDGTDTQYF. For the CDR3, the DNA is TGTGCCAGCAGTTTCCAGGTTGATGGCACAGATACGCAGTATTTT.

V gene TRBV7-2 combines with J gene TRBJ1-4; D perhaps matches TRBD1 (6 bases). V lost 5 bases to trimming and J lost 3 bases, with 10 bases between them. The CDR3 has 14 residues. Per the germline V gene, CDR1 is SGHTA and CDR2 is FQGNSA. CDR3 region: CASSQQGSNEKLFF. The DNA for the CDR3 is TGTGCCAGCAGCCAACAGGGATCTAATGAAAAACTGTTTTTT.

This clone has a handful of counts. This sequence joins TRBV4-3 and TRBJ2-3, with TRBD2 matching over 7 bases. The CDR3 has 16 residues. Germline-derived CDR1 and CDR2 are LGHNA and YSLEER. V lost 0 bases, J lost 1 base, and 4 bases stayed unmatched. The CDR3 loop reads CASSQDGAGGTDTQYF. CDR3 nucleotides: TGCGCCAGCAGCCAAGATGGGGCGGGGGGCACAGATACGCAGTATTTT.

With regard to this clone: Sequence at one end of the junction differs from germline and may be a read error. The rearrangement links TRBV6-6 to TRBJ1-1; D is perhaps TRBD1 (5 bases). This CDR3 has 13 amino acids. Looked up from germline, CDR1 is MNHNY and CDR2 is SVGAGI (reference sequence). The CDR3 loop is CASSLDKNTKAFF. Here the CDR3 DNA reads TGTGCCAGCAGCTTGGACAAGAACACTAAAGCTTTCTTT.

V usage is TRBV5-1 and J usage is TRBJ1-2; D possibly corresponds to TRBD1 (6 bases). Germline CDR1 SGHRS, CDR2 YFSETQ. The V end lost 3 bases, the J end lost 2 bases, and 23 bases lay between the germline ends. The CDR3 contains 18 residues. CDR3 nucleotides: TGCGCCAGCAGCTCTTTGCCGCTTGCGGGGGGCACGAACTATGGCTACACCTTC. Translated: CASSSLPLAGGTNYGYTF.

This chain connects TRBV30 to TRBJ1-3; D gene uncertain. The CDR3 runs to 13 residues. Germline CDR1 is GTSNPN and CDR2 is SVGIG (reference sequence). Trimming stripped 2 bases from V and 1 base from J, with 6 bases between. CDR3 DNA: TGTGCCTGGAGTTACATGTCTGGAAACACCATATATTTT. Its translation is CAWSYMSGNTIYF.

The J gene is TRBJ1-1, the V gene TRBV7-2, with a tentative D call TRBD1 (6 bases). Germline loops: CDR1 SGHTA, CDR2 FQGNSA. There are 13 residues in the CDR3. With 6 bases removed from V and 4 bases from J, the gap between germline ends came to 12 bases. The DNA of the CDR3 is TGTGCCAGCAGAGTAGGGGGAGTCACTGAAGCTTTCTTT. Translation: CASRVGGVTEAFF.

This chain connects TRBV25-1 to TRBJ2-7; 12 bases line up with TRBD1. The J segment lost 6 bases and the V segment lost 3 bases, leaving 9 bases of the junction unmatched. The germline V gene has CDR1 MGHDK and CDR2 SYGVNS. The CDR3 runs to 16 residues. The CDR3 sequence is CASSDIAGTGGFEQYF. The CDR3 DNA reads TGTGCCAGCAGTGACATCGCCGGGACAGGGGGCTTCGAGCAGTACTTC.

The genes are TRBV2 and TRBJ1-5; the match to TRBD1 covers 9 bases. Germline lookup yields CDR1 SNHLY and CDR2 FYNNEI. Trimming cost V 9 bases and J 5 bases; bases outside gene matches: 8. The CDR3 has 14 amino acids. The CDR3 is CASSTGGSYQPQHF. CDR3 sequence (DNA): TGTGCCAGTTCGACAGGGGGGTCCTATCAGCCCCAGCATTTT.

The chain joins TRBV7-2 to TRBJ2-2, with D possibly matching TRBD1 (6 bases). Germline CDR1 SGHTA, CDR2 FQGNSA. V was trimmed by 2 bases and J by 7 bases, leaving 8 bases between them. The CDR3 is made up of 13 amino acids. The CDR3 loop reads CASSLTGFGELFF. The CDR3 DNA reads as TGTGCCAGCAGCTTAACAGGGTTCGGGGAGCTGTTTTTT.

This clone was counted only a few times. This chain joins TRBV5-1 and TRBJ1-2, with TRBD1 matching 8 bases. J was trimmed by 7 bases and V by 0 bases; bases with no gene match: 8. The CDR3 is 15 amino acids. Germline CDR1 reads SGHRS; CDR2 reads YFSETQ. CDR3 coding DNA: TGCGCCAGCAGCTTGGAACCTCAGGGGGCGGGTGGCTACACCTTC. Amino acids: CASSLEPQGAGGYTF.

The chain uses TRBV5-6 and TRBJ2-5; 10 bases fit TRBD1. Germline trimming cut 2 bases from V and 2 bases from J; bases unmatched to any gene: 6. Germline V gene sequence: CDR1 SGHDT, CDR2 YYEEEE. This CDR3 region has 16 residues. The CDR3 DNA is TGTGCCAGCAGCTTCATTGACAGGGGGCCTCAAGAGACCCAGTACTTC. Translated: CASSFIDRGPQETQYF.

The CDR3 sequence: CASSSPSPGYTIYF. The CDR3 bases are TGTGCCAGCAGTTCCCCCTCCCCCGGGTACACCATATATTTT. The chain recombines TRBV28 with TRBJ1-3, with D uncertain. Germline assignment: CDR1 MDHEN and CDR2 SYDVKM. V lost 4 bases, J lost 8 bases, and 15 bases lay in between. The CDR3 sequence is 14 residues long.